The sequence of this T cell receptor (beta chain) was determined in a study of T cell responses to AZD1222 COVID-19 vaccine. The method was immunoSEQ multiplex PCR; TCRdb's version includes in-frame clones alone and lacks a portion of them. The sample holds 150,000 to 200,000 clones, 88% seen once. Study results and caveats: Seropositive AZD1222 recipients at baseline numbered only 6 or 7. Donor demographics were predominantly white British with a female majority; clonal diversity may be underestimated. Vaccination with two AZD1222 doses was followed by a rise in Spike-specific TCR breadth and depth.

In germline, CDR1 is MNHEY, CDR2 SMNVEV (reference sequence). This CDR3 has 14 residues. Trimming took 5 bases from V and 9 from J; bases not matched to a gene: 6. About this clone: Its antigen is not known.

The source is an adult in good health. The chain employs TRBV27 and TRBJ2-7; the match to TRBD2 covers 14 bases. The sequences come from peripheral blood, collected on day 0 of AZD1222 vaccination. The CDR3 sequence is CASSLGTSGRLQYF. In DNA, the CDR3 is TGTGCCAGCAGTCTAGGGACTAGCGGGAGACTGCAGTACTTC.